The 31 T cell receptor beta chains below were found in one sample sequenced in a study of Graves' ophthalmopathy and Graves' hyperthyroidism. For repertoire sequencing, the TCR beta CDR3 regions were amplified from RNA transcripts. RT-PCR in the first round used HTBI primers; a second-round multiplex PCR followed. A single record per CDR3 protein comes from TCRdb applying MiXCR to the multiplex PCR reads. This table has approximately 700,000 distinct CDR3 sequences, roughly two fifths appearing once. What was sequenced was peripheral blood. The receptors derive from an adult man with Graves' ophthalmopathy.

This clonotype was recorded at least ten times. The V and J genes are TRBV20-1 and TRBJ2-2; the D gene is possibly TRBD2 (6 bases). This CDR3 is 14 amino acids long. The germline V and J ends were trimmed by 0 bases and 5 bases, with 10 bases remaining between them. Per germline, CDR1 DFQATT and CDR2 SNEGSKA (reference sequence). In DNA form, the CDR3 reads TGCAGTGCTAGAGATGGGAGGCGAACCGGGGAGCTGTTTTTT. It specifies CSARDGRRTGELFF.

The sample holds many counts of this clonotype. CDR3 DNA sequence: TGTGCCAGCAGTGGGGGACACGGGGAGACCCAGTACTTC. Residues: CASSGGHGETQYF. This rearrangement joins TRBV2 to TRBJ2-5; tentatively, D is TRBD1 (6 bases). The CDR3 sequence is 13 residues long. The V gene lost 4 bases and the J gene lost 5 bases, with 11 bases spanning the gap. Germline loops: CDR1 SNHLY, CDR2 FYNNEI.

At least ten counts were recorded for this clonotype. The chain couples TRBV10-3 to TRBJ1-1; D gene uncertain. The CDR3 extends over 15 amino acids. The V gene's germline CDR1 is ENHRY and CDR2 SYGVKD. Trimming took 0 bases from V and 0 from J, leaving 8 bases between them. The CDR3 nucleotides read TGTGCCATCAGTGAGTCTGGGGTTCTGAACACTGAAGCTTTCTTT. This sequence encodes CAISESGVLNTEAFF.

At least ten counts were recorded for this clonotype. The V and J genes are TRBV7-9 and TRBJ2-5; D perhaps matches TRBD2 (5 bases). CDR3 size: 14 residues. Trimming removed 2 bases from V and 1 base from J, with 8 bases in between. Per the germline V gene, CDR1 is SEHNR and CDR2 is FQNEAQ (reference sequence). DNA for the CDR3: TGTGCCAGCAGCTTAAACCTAGCCCAAGAGACCCAGTACTTC. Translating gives CASSLNLAQETQYF. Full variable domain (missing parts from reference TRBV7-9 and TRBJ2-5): DTGVSQNPRHKITKRGQNVTFRCDPISEHNRLYWYRQTLGQGPEFLTYFQNEAQLEKSRLLSDRFSAERPKGSFSTLEIQRTEQGDSAMYLCASSLNLAQETQYFGPGTRLLVL.

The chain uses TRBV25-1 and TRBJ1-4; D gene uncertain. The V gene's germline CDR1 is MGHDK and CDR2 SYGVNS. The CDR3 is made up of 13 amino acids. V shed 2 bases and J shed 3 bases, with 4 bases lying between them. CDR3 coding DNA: TGTGCCAGCAGTGAACACGCTAATGAAAAACTGTTTTTT. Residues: CASSEHANEKLFF.

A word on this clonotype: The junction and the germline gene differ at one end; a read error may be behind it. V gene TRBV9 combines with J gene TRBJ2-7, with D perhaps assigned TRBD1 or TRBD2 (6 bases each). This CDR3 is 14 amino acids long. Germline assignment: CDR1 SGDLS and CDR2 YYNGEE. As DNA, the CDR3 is TGTGCCAGCAGCGTAGGGGGGGCTCACTACGAGCAGTGCTTC. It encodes CASSVGGAHYEQCF.

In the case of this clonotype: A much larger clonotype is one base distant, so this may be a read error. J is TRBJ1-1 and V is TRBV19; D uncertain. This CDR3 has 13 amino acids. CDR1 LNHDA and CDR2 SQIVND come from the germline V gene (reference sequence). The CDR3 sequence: CASSISGVTEASF. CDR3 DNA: TGTGCCAGTAGTATTTCTGGGGTCACTGAAGCTTCCTTT.

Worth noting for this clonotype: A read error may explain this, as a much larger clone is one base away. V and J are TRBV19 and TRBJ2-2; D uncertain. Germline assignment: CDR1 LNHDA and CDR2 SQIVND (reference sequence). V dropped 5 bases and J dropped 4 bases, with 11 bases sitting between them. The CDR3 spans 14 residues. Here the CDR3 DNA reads TGTGCCAGTAGTTTAATGGCAACCACCGGGGAGCTGTTTTTT. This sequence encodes CASSLMATTGELFF.

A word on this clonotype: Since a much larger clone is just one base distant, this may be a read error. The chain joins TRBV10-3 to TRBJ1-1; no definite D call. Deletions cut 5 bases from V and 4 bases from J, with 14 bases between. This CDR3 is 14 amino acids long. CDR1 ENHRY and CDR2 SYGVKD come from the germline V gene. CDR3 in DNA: TGTGCCATCAGTTACTCGAAGGGAGGCACTGAAGCTTTCTTT. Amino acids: CAISYSKGGTEAFF.

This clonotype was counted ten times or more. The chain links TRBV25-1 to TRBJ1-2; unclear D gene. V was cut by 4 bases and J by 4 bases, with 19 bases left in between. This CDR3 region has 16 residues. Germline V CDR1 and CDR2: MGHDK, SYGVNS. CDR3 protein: CASSVQGEAFIYGYTF. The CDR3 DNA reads TGTGCCAGCAGTGTACAAGGAGAGGCATTTATCTATGGCTACACCTTC.

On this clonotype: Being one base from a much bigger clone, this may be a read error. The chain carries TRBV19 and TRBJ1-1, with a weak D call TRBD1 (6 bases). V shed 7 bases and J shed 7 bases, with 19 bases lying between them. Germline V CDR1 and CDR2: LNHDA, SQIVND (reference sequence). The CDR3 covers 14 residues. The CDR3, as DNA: TGTGCCAGTAAGGGGGTGGGGAACAGCGTTGAAGCTTTCTTT. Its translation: CASKGVGNSVEAFF.

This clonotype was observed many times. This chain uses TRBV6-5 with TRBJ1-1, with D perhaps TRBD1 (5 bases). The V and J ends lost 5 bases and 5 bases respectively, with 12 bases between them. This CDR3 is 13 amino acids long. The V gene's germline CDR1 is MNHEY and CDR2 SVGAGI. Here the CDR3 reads CASSPTRGTEAFF. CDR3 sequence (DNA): TGTGCCAGCAGTCCCACTCGGGGGACTGAAGCTTTCTTT.

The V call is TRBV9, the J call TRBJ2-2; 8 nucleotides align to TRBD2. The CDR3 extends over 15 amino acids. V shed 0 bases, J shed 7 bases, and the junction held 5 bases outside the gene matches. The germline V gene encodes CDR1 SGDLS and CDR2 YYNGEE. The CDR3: CASSVVSGTGGELFF. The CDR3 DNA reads TGTGCCAGCAGCGTAGTTAGCGGGACTGGCGGGGAGCTGTTTTTT.

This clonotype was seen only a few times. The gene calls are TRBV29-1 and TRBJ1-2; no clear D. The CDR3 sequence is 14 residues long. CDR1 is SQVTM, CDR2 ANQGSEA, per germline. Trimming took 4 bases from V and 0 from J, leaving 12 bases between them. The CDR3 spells CSVGLAGANYGYTF. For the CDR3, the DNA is TGCAGCGTTGGACTAGCGGGAGCTAACTATGGCTACACCTTC.

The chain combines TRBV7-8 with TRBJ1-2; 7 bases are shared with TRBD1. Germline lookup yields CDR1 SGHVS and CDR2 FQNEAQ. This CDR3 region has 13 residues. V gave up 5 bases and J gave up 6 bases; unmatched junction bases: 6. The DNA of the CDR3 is TGTGCCAGCAGCCTCGGGACAGCGGATGGCTACACCTTC. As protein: CASSLGTADGYTF.

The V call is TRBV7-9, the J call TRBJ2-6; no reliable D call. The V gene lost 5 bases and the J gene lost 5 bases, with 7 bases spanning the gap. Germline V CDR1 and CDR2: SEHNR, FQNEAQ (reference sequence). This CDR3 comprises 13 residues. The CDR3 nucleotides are TGTGCCAGCAGCCCGTCGAGGGCCAACGTCCTGACTTTC. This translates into CASSPSRANVLTF.

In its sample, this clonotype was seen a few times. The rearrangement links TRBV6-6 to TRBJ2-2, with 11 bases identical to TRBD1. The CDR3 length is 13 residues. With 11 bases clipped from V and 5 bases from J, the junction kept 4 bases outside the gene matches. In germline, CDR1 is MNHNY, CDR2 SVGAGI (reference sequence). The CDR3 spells CAAGTGGTGELFF. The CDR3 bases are TGTGCCGCCGGGACAGGGGGAACCGGGGAGCTGTTTTTT.

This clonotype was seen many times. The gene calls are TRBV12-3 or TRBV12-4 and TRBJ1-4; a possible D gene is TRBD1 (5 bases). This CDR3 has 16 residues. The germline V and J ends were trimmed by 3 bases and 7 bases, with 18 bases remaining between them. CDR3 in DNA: TGTGCCAGCAGTTTCGGGACCTCCTCAATAGGTGAAAAACTGTTTTTT. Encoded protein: CASSFGTSSIGEKLFF.

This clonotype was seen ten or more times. CDR3 sequence: CASSRGGPETQYF. CDR3 sequence (DNA): TGTGCCAGCAGCCGGGGAGGTCCAGAGACCCAGTACTTC. The chain couples TRBV7-3 to TRBJ2-5; D possibly corresponds to TRBD2 (6 bases). The CDR3 is 13 amino acids. Trimming shortened V by 5 bases and J by 4 bases, and 11 bases separated the two germline ends. The germline V gene encodes CDR1 SGHTA and CDR2 FQGTGA. The full variable domain, its missing parts supplied by reference TRBV7-3 and TRBJ2-5, is GAGVSQTPSNKVTEKGKYVELRCDPISGHTALYWYRQSLGQGPEFLIYFQGTGAADDSGLPNDRFFAVRPEGSVSTLKIQRTERGDSAVYLCASSRGGPETQYFGPGTRLLVL.

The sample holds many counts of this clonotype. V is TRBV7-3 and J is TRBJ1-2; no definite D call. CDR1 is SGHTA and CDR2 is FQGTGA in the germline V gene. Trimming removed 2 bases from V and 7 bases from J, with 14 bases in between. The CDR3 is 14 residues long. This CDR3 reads CASSLRRTGSGYTF. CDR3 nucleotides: TGTGCCAGCAGCTTACGAAGGACGGGCAGTGGCTACACCTTC.

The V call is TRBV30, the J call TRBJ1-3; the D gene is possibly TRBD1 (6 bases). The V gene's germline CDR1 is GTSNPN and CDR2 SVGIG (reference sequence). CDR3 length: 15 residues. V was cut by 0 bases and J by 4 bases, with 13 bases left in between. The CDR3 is CAWSVRQDLGNTIYF. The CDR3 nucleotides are TGTGCCTGGAGTGTAAGACAGGATCTAGGAAACACCATATATTTT.

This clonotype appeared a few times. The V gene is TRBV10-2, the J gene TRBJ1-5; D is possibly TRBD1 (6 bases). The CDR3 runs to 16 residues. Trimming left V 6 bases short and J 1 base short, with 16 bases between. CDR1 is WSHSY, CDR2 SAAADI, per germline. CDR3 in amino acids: CASSQVTRGSNQPQHF. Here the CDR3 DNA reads TGCGCCAGCAGCCAAGTGACGAGGGGGAGCAATCAGCCCCAGCATTTT.

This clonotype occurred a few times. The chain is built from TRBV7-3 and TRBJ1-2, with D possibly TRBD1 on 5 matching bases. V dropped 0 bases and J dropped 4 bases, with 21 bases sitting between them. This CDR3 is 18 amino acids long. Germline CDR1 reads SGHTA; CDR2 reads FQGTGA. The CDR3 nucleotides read TGTGCCAGCAGCTTAACTAGGGTACAGGAGAATAAGGGCTATGGCTACACCTTC. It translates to CASSLTRVQENKGYGYTF.

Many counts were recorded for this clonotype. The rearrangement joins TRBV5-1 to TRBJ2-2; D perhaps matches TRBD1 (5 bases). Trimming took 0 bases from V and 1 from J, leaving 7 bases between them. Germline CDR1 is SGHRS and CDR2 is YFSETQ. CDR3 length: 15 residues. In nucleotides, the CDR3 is TGCGCCAGCAGCTTGGCTCAGGGGAACACCGGGGAGCTGTTTTTT. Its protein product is CASSLAQGNTGELFF.

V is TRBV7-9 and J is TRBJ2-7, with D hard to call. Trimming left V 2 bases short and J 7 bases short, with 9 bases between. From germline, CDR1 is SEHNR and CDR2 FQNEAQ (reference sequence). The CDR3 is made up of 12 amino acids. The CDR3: CASSLNPQEQYF. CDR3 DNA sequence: TGTGCCAGCAGCTTAAACCCCCAGGAGCAGTACTTC.

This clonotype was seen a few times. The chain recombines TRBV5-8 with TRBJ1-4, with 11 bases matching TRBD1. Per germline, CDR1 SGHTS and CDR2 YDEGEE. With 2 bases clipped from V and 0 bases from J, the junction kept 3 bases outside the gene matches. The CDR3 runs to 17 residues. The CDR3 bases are TGTGCCAGCAGCTTTGGACAGGGGGCTGCAACTAATGAAAAACTGTTTTTT. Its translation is CASSFGQGAATNEKLFF.

The CDR3 coding sequence is TGTGCCAGCAGCTTAGGGCTAGCGGACTACACAGATACGCAGTATTTT. It specifies CASSLGLADYTDTQYF. The chain employs TRBV7-9 and TRBJ2-3, with 7 bases identical to TRBD2. CDR3 size: 16 residues. Germline V gives CDR1 SEHNR, CDR2 FQNEAQ (reference sequence). Losses at the gene ends were 1 base for V and 2 bases for J; bases not matched to a gene: 6.

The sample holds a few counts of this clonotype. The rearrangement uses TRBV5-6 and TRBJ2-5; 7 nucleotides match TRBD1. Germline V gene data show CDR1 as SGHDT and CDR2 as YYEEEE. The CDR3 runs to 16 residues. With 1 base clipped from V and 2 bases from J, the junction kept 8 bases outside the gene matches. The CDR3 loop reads CASSLYSGTAQETQYF. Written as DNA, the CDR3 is TGTGCCAGCAGCTTGTACTCCGGGACAGCACAAGAGACCCAGTACTTC.

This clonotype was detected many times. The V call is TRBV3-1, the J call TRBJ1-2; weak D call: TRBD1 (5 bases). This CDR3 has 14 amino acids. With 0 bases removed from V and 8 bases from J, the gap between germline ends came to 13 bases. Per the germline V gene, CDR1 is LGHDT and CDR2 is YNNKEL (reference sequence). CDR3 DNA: TGTGCCAGCAGCCAAGACACGACGGGGCACGGCTACACCTTC. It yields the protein CASSQDTTGHGYTF.

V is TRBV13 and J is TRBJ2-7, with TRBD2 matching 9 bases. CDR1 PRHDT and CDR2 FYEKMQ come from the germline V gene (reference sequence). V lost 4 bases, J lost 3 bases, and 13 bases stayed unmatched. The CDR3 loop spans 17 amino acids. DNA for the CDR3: TGTGCCAGCAGCTCACAGGGGCGGGGGGGGGCTTTCTACGAGCAGTACTTC. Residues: CASSSQGRGGAFYEQYF.

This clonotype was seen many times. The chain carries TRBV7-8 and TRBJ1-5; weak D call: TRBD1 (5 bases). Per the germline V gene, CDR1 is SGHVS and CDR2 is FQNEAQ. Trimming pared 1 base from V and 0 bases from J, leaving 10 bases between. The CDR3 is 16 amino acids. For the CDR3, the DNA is TGTGCCAGCAGCTTAGACAGGCTAAATAGCAATCAGCCCCAGCATTTT. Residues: CASSLDRLNSNQPQHF.